Detailed here is one T cell receptor beta chain. No cognate antigen has been identified for it. Nothing much larger sits one base from this clone, and base qualities are not available. Preparation of the library involved bulk RNA-seq. Sequenced using an Illumina HiSeq 2500. As for the original processing: In the separate targeted TCR-seq dataset, CDR3 sequences were extracted from raw reads and quantified using MiXCR version 2.1.5 with default parameters. Each TCR-beta clone in the separate targeted TCR-seq dataset was defined by the V gene, J gene and CDR3 sequence taken together. The separate targeted TCR-seq dataset was filtered by first dropping clones with fewer than three counts and then keeping only the 90% most strongly expressed clones in each sample. In the separate targeted TCR-seq dataset, Treg-Tconv overlap was computed as shared clones divided by total Treg clones per tissue, times 100. TCRdb trimmed public reads at Q25 via fastp, called clones via MiXCR and kept in-frame beta chains. Rows are combined by CDR3 protein, so each entry shows the most common genes and DNA. These V and J calls derive from TCRdb rather than the authors' analysis. The sample table shows around 1,300 distinct CDR3 sequences, and about 64% are seen once. The top ten hold around 6.8% of the sample.

The sample is drawn from a study of draining lymph node invasion in breast cancer (dated by TCRdb to the early 2020s). Background on the whole study: In a separate targeted assay, bulk TCR-beta CDR3 sequencing compared sorted memory regulatory T cells and memory conventional CD4 T cells across breast cancer tissues. Matched non-invaded and tumor-invaded tumor-draining lymph nodes plus the primary tumor were contributed by each patient, with both Treg and Tconv subsets profiled. The separate targeted TCR sequencing covered lymph nodes from roughly 5 patients, with primary tumors sequenced for three of those patients. The research as a whole found: Shared TCRs between Treg and Tconv subsets were considered suggestive but not proof of common clonal origin. Per tissue, roughly 14-25% of Treg TCRs were found to be shared with Tconvs, and this sharing was interpreted as suggesting peripheral Treg induction. Data could not resolve whether Treg conversion occurred in a given organ or whether converted Tregs recirculated between nodes and tumor. In the targeted TCR-seq data, Tregs appeared to be more clonally expanded than Tconvs in all tissues, and lower diversity was found for both subsets in tumor than in lymph nodes. Tracking the tumor top-100 clones was possible in just a couple of patients. Some of the top 100 tumor clones were detected in invaded and non-invaded nodes, suggesting recirculation between tumor and draining nodes.

The V and J ends are trimmed by 5 bases and 0 bases, leaving 12 bases between them. Including cysteine and phenylalanine, the CDR3 has 15 amino acids. Only the CDR3 part of the read is kept: 45 bases, read in frame from the first base. CD4+ CD45RA- CD25- cells were sorted as memory conventional CD4 T cells. T cells were pre-enriched with a Miltenyi Pan T Cell isolation kit before staining and sorting. Immunohistochemistry for estrogen receptor, progesterone receptor, HER2 and Ki-67 was used to characterize primary tumors. Within a few hours after surgery, the fresh surgical tissue was processed by cutting it into small fragments. The tissue fragments were enzymatically digested with Liberase TL plus DNase for about 21 minutes and then passed through a 40-micrometer strainer. Sorting used a BD FACS Aria II with roughly 96-99% purity, after DAPI live/dead staining. The sorted cells were lysed in TCL buffer, and a Norgen Single Cell RNA purification kit, including DNase treatment, was used to purify the RNA.

This clonotype was sampled from a female donor with luminal breast cancer. Material for sequencing was sorted memory CD4+ effector T cells from the tumor. The cell subset or site label corresponds to: CD45RA-negative sorted CD4+ T cells (memory Tconv or effector/memory Treg). The rearranged chain carries TRBV12-3 or TRBV12-4 and TRBJ2-3; the D element could tentatively be TRBD1 or TRBD2, as 5 bases agree for each. The CDR3 here reads CASSPPGRSTDTQYF. The DNA reads TGTGCCAGCAGTCCTCCGGGACGTAGCACAGATACGCAGTATTTT.